This T cell receptor (beta chain) stems from a study of cytomegalovirus exposure and HLA in healthy donors. Looking at the study overall: The approximately 120 validation repertoires were reported in a later analysis to have been generated on the same platform as the 666 first-cohort repertoires.

Clones were read by immunoSEQ multiplex PCR, and TCRdb kept only the in-frame ones, dropping some. The table has about 200,000 clones, around four fifths seen once. V gave up 0 bases and J gave up 8 bases, with 7 bases separating them. From germline, CDR1 is LNHNV and CDR2 YYDKDF (reference sequence). The CDR3 extends over 12 amino acids. General study results and limits: Under in vitro conditions, a few CMV-associated chains were confirmed as specific for CMV antigens. Most TCR sequences were seen very rarely across donors, but some public TCRs occurred in many. High specificity and sensitivity for cytomegalovirus status were reported for the classifier.

This clone has a count of ten or more. The antigen is unknown. Other DNA sequences of this sample code for an identical CDR3. This receptor was taken from a young woman in good health and CMV-seronegative. This chain joins TRBV15 and TRBJ1-2; D may be TRBD1 (6 bases). The sample comprised PBMCs. The CDR3 DNA reads TGTGCCACCAGCAGAGACCAGGGGGGCTACACCTTC. As protein: CATSRDQGGYTF.